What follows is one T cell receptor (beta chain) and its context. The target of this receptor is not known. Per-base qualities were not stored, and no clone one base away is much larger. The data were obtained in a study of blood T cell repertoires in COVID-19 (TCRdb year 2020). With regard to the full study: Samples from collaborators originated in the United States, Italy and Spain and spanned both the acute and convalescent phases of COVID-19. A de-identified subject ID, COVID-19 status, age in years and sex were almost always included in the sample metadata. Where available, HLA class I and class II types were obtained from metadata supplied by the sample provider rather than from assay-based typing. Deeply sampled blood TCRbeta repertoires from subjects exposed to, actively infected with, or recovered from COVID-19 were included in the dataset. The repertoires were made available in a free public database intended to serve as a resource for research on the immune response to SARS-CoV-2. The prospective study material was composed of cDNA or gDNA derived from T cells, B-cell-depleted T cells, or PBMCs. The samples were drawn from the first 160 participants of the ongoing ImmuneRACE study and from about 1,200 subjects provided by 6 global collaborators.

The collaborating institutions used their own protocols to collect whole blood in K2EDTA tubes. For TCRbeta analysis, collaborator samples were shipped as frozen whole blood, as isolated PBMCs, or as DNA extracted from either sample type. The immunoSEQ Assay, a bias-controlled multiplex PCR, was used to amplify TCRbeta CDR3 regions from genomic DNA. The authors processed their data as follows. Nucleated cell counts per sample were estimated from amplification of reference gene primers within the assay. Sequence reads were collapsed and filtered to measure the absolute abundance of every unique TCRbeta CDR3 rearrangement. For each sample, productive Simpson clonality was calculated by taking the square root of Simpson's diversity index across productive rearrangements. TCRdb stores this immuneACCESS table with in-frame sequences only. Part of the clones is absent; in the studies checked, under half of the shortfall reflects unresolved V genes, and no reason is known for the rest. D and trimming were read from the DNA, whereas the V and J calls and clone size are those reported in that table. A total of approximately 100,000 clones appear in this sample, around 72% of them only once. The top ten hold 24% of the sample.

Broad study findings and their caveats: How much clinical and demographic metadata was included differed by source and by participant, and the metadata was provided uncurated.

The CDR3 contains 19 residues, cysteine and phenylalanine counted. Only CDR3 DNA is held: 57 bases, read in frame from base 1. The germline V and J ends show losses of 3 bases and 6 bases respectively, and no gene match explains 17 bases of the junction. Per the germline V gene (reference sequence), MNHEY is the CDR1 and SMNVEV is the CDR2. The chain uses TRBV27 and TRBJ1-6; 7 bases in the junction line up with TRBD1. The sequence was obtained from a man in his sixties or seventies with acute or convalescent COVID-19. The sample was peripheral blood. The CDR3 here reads CASSFSLLEQGNRNSPLHF. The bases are TGTGCCAGCAGTTTTTCCCTCCTAGAACAGGGGAACCGTAATTCACCCCTCCACTTT.